Listed here is a single T cell receptor beta chain. Its specificity is unknown. Enrolled patients, whose metastatic non-small-cell lung cancer was chemo-refractory, received focal radiation plus CTLA-4 blockade with ipilimumab. The data are from a study of radiotherapy plus CTLA-4 blockade in lung cancer. The wider study: Disease control reached 30% to 35%, with objective responses in 15% to 20%.

The germline V gene has CDR1 SGHRS and CDR2 YFSETQ. V lost 4 bases, J lost 1 base, and 6 bases lay in between. This CDR3 has 14 amino acids. TCRdb keeps only in-frame clones here, not all; method: immunoSEQ multiplex PCR. The data hold over 11,000 clones, with about 90% observed a single time. Study-level results: TCR clones originating in tumors grew in number in blood after radiotherapy plus ipilimumab. The best predictor of response was reported to be early blood T cell clone dynamics, with interferon-beta.

The input for sequencing was peripheral blood, taken from a patient treated with radiotherapy plus ipilimumab. The chain uses TRBV5-1 and TRBJ2-6; no reliable D call. This TCR derives from a human donor with non-small cell lung cancer that progressed on radiotherapy plus ipilimumab. Some clones in this sample may be carry-over from other donors' samples. This chain's CDR3 is CASSRGSGANVLTF. The CDR3 DNA reads TGCGCCAGCAGCCGAGGATCTGGGGCCAACGTCCTGACTTTC.